What follows are 18 T cell receptor beta chains derived from one specimen sequenced in a study of blood T cell repertoires in COVID-19. The method was immunoSEQ multiplex PCR; TCRdb's version includes in-frame clones alone and lacks a portion of them. The sample includes about 55,000 clones, around 86% of them seen just once. The sequenced sample was peripheral blood. The receptors derive from a woman aged 55-75 years with acute or convalescent COVID-19.

V gene TRBV29-1 combines with J gene TRBJ2-7, with 10 bases identical to TRBD1. CDR1 and CDR2 from the germline V gene are SQVTM and ANQGSEA. This CDR3 has 12 amino acids. V lost 6 bases to trimming and J lost 3 bases; unmatched junction nucleotides: 2. The DNA of the CDR3 is TGCAGCGTCCGGACAGGGGGCTACGAGCAGTACTTC. Translating it yields CSVRTGGYEQYF.

This clone was seen once. The chain carries TRBV7-2 and TRBJ1-1, with D unclear. The length of the CDR3 is 11 residues. Trimming left V 5 bases short and J 3 bases short, with 4 bases between. Germline CDR1 reads SGHTA; CDR2 reads FQGNSA. The CDR3 nucleotides read TGTGCCAGCAGCCAGGACACTGAAGCTTTCTTT. Residues: CASSQDTEAFF. Full variable domain (outside the CDR3, taken from reference TRBV7-2 and TRBJ1-1): GAGVSQSPSNKVTEKGKDVELRCDPISGHTALYWYRQSLGQGLEFLIYFQGNSAPDKSGLPSDRFSAERTGGSVSTLTIQRTQQEDSAVYLCASSQDTEAFFGQGTRLTVV.

The chain combines TRBV5-4 with TRBJ2-2, with D tentatively TRBD2 (6 bases). The germline V gene encodes CDR1 SGHNT and CDR2 YYREEE (reference sequence). The CDR3 is 14 amino acids. The V and J ends lost 4 bases and 5 bases respectively, with 12 bases between them. CDR3 sequence reads: CASSGTGETGELFF. In DNA form, the CDR3 reads TGTGCCAGCAGCGGGACGGGGGAGACCGGGGAGCTGTTTTTT.

This clone appeared once. The rearrangement uses TRBV19 and TRBJ1-2; D might be TRBD1 (5 bases). Germline CDR1 LNHDA, CDR2 SQIVND (reference sequence). V gave up 7 bases and J gave up 5 bases, with 11 bases separating them. The CDR3 is made up of 12 amino acids. CDR3 region: CASTHRGYGYTF. Here the CDR3 DNA reads TGTGCCAGTACCCATAGGGGATATGGCTACACCTTC.

CDR3 DNA sequence: TGTGCCAGCTCCCCTCAACGGGAGTCTTACAATGAGCAGTTCTTC. Protein: CASSPQRESYNEQFF. V usage is TRBV18 and J usage is TRBJ2-1, with D possibly being TRBD2 (6 bases). The germline gives CDR1 KGHSH, CDR2 LQKENI. The V and J ends lost 6 bases and 4 bases respectively, with 16 bases between them. The CDR3 contains 15 residues.

This clone has just one count. This chain links TRBV6-5 with TRBJ2-7; D gene ambiguous. The CDR3 has 13 amino acids. The germline CDR1 and CDR2 sequences are MNHEY and SVGAGI. V lost 6 bases to trimming and J lost 7 bases, with 16 bases between them. This chain's CDR3 is CASSNPVLGEQYF. The DNA for the CDR3 is TGTGCCAGCAGCAACCCGGTGCTCGGGGAGCAGTACTTC.

V gene TRBV19 combines with J gene TRBJ2-1, with D unclear. The CDR3 extends over 13 amino acids. Trimming shortened V by 7 bases and J by 2 bases, and 9 bases separated the two germline ends. Germline V gene sequence: CDR1 LNHDA, CDR2 SQIVND (reference sequence). The CDR3 region is CASMNSPYNEQFF. The CDR3, as DNA: TGTGCCAGTATGAACAGTCCCTACAATGAGCAGTTCTTC.

This clone was picked up one time. The CDR3 DNA is TGTGCCAGTAAACCTGACAGGGACTCTGGAAACACCATATATTTT. It is translated as CASKPDRDSGNTIYF. This rearrangement joins TRBV19 to TRBJ1-3, with 7 positions matching TRBD1. Germline CDR1 LNHDA, CDR2 SQIVND (reference sequence). The CDR3 loop spans 15 amino acids. V gave up 7 bases and J gave up 0 bases; unmatched junction bases: 6.

CDR3 region: CASSARLQGNYGYTF. The CDR3 DNA follows: TGTGCCAGCAGCGCACGGCTACAGGGGAACTATGGCTACACCTTC. V usage is TRBV11-2 and J usage is TRBJ1-2, with 7 bases matching TRBD1. CDR1 is SGHAT and CDR2 is FQNNGV in the germline V gene. The J segment lost 2 bases and the V segment lost 5 bases, leaving 8 bases of the junction unmatched. There are 15 residues in the CDR3.

The chain has TRBV15 and TRBJ1-4; no firm D call. The CDR3 totals 16 residues. The ends were cut back, 0 bases at V and 0 bases at J, with 8 bases in the middle. Per the germline V gene, CDR1 is LNHNV and CDR2 is YYDKDF (reference sequence). CDR3 residues: CATSRDPRSTNEKLFF. For the CDR3, the DNA is TGTGCCACCAGCAGAGATCCCAGGTCAACTAATGAAAAACTGTTTTTT. Combining the CDR3 with reference TRBV15 and TRBJ1-4 gives the whole variable domain DAMVIQNPRYQVTQFGKPVTLSCSQTLNHNVMYWYQQKSSQAPKLLFHYYDKDFNNEADTPDNFQSRRPNTSFCFLDIRSPGLGDTAMYLCATSRDPRSTNEKLFFGSGTQLSVL.

This clone was seen just once. V is TRBV7-8 and J is TRBJ1-1, with TRBD1 as a possible D gene (5 bases). The germline V gene encodes CDR1 SGHVS and CDR2 FQNEAQ. The CDR3 covers 14 residues. Trimming pared 5 bases from V and 1 base from J, leaving 11 bases between. The CDR3 here is CASSTETANTEAFF. CDR3 coding DNA: TGTGCCAGCAGCACAGAGACAGCGAACACTGAAGCTTTCTTT.

The rearrangement links TRBV5-1 to TRBJ1-1, with TRBD1 identical over 11 bases. Germline loops: CDR1 SGHRS, CDR2 YFSETQ. V lost 6 bases, J lost 4 bases, and 2 bases stayed unmatched. The CDR3 contains 13 residues. CDR3 DNA sequence: TGCGCCAGCATCGGACAGGGGGCCACTGAAGCTTTCTTT. Residues: CASIGQGATEAFF. The whole variable domain, filled in from reference TRBV5-1 and TRBJ1-1, reads KAGVTQTPRYLIKTRGQQVTLSCSPISGHRSVSWYQQTPGQGLQFLFEYFSETQRNKGNFPGRFSGRQFSNSRSEMNVSTLELGDSALYLCASIGQGATEAFFGQGTRLTVV.

The chain is built from TRBV7-9 and TRBJ1-5, with TRBD1 as a possible D gene (5 bases). V dropped 8 bases and J dropped 3 bases, with 8 bases sitting between them. CDR1 is SEHNR and CDR2 is FQNEAQ in the germline V gene (reference sequence). There are 12 residues in the CDR3. The CDR3 here is CASDSPNQPQHF. The CDR3 nucleotides read TGTGCCAGCGACAGCCCCAATCAGCCCCAGCATTTT.

The chain recombines TRBV6-6 with TRBJ1-5; D unresolved. The V and J ends lost 0 bases and 4 bases respectively, with 13 bases between them. The length of the CDR3 is 16 residues. Germline V lookup: CDR1 MNHNY, CDR2 SVGAGI (reference sequence). CDR3 sequence: CASSYSIRSGNQPQHF. CDR3 in DNA: TGTGCCAGCAGTTACTCGATCAGGTCCGGTAATCAGCCCCAGCATTTT.

This clone came up once. The chain recombines TRBV27 with TRBJ2-3; D may be TRBD2 (5 bases). CDR1 and CDR2 from the germline V gene are MNHEY and SMNVEV (reference sequence). This CDR3 spans 13 amino acids. Trimming stripped 10 bases from V and 1 base from J, with 12 bases between. This CDR3 is CATSTGGTDTQYF. Here the CDR3 DNA reads TGTGCCACTTCGACCGGGGGCACAGATACGCAGTATTTT.

The chain employs TRBV28 and TRBJ2-3, with 9 bases lining up with TRBD1. V was pared by 6 bases and J by 5 bases, with 6 bases of the junction left unmatched. The CDR3 has 14 amino acids. The germline V gene encodes CDR1 MDHEN and CDR2 SYDVKM. The CDR3 coding sequence is TGTGCCAGCAGGGGACAGGGCGGGGGAGATACGCAGTATTTT. This encodes CASRGQGGGDTQYF.

The rearrangement joins TRBV14 to TRBJ2-7, with a weak D call TRBD2 (6 bases). V was clipped by 1 base and J by 3 bases, with 16 bases between them. This CDR3 region has 16 residues. Germline CDR1 reads SGHDN; CDR2 reads FVKESK. The CDR3 DNA sequence: TGTGCCAGCAGCCAAGCGTTCGGGAGAAGTAGCTACGAGCAGTACTTC. Encoded protein: CASSQAFGRSSYEQYF.

The chain recombines TRBV7-2 with TRBJ2-5; TRBD2 aligns across 8 bases. V lost 3 bases, J lost 5 bases, and 11 bases stayed unmatched. The CDR3 totals 16 residues. Germline CDR1 SGHTA, CDR2 FQGNSA. The DNA of the CDR3 is TGTGCCAGCAGCTTCGCGGGGGGCCACTCTTGGGAGACCCAGTACTTC. Translating it yields CASSFAGGHSWETQYF.